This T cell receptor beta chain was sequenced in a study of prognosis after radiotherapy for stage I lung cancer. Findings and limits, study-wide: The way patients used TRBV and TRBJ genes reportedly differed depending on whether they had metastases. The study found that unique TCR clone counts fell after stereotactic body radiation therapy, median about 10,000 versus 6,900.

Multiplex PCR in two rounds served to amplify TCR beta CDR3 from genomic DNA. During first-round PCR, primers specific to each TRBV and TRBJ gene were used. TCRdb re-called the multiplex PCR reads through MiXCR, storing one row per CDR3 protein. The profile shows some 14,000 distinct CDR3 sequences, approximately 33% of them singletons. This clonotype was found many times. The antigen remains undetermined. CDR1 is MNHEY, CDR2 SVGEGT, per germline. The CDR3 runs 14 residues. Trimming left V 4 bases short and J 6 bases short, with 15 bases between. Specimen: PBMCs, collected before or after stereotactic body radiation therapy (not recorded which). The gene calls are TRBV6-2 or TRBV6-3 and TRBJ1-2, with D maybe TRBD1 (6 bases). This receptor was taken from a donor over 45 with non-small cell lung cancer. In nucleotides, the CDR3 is TGTGCCAGCAGTTCCCCTCCCGGGGGGCATGGCTACACCTTC. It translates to CASSSPPGGHGYTF.